A selection of T cell receptor beta chains follows, all from one sample in a study of PD-L1 blockade in urothelial cancer. The method was immunoSEQ multiplex PCR; TCRdb's version includes in-frame clones alone and lacks a portion of them. The data hold about 42,000 clones, with roughly 80% observed a single time. The specimen was PBMCs, collected around atezolizumab (anti-PD-L1) treatment. Every receptor here comes from a man aged 70 or older with urothelial cancer. The conserved cysteine and the conserved F or W are not part of the CDR3 here. A D gene is named only where the DNA matches it firmly.

cdr3_aa,d_call,v_call
ASSGQGRNTEAF,TRBD1,TRBV27
ASSKTGVAKNIQY,-,TRBV21-1
ASSVASGSIYEQY,TRBD2,TRBV9
ASSYMGLTDTQY,-,TRBV6-5
ASSQTGSRGYT,-,TRBV28
ASSVGDSGNEQF,-,TRBV9
ASSQDGQDREKLF,-,TRBV4-2
ASSQGEGRTEAF,-,TRBV7-9
ASSPQGDAEKLF,TRBD1,TRBV4-1
ASSLQGLNTEAF,-,TRBV7-3
ASSQYRGLPYEQY,-,TRBV4-3
ASSQDEKAGGLSYEQY,TRBD2,TRBV4-2
ASSLIPGQETQY,-,TRBV7-2
ASSQGSLLEQY,-,TRBV4-1
ASSSTQDRGEQF,TRBD1,TRBV28
ASSLRGRQGTYEQY,TRBD1,TRBV7-6
AYRGSYNEQF,TRBD1,TRBV30
ASSRPGLAGGTGELF,TRBD2,TRBV14
ASSQELAVGGGEKLF,-,TRBV4-2
ASSPSEGRSPLH,-,TRBV2
ASSFARGKDTGELF,-,TRBV5-4
ASSFGGWTGRQPQH,TRBD1,TRBV7-8
ASIETGGPNYGYT,TRBD1,TRBV6-5
ASSEGRETQY,-,TRBV2
ASSLLSGGSYEQY,TRBD1,TRBV11-1
ASRAPDSNSYEQY,-,TRBV2
SVAGFTDTQY,-,TRBV29-1
ASSTLSGRNNEQF,TRBD2,TRBV19
ASSLQGAGSPYEQY,TRBD1,TRBV4-1
ASSISGSSETQY,TRBD2,TRBV7-9
SVEEVVVQGDYGYT,TRBD1,TRBV29-1
ASSPGGQPPEQY,-,TRBV18
ASSQGAGVPYEQY,TRBD2,TRBV4-1
ASSPGLAGEQF,TRBD2,TRBV18
ASSLVQPDYGYT,-,TRBV28
ATSSPQVAGDTGELF,TRBD2,TRBV15
ASSQRGRGSPGELF,-,TRBV28
ASSLRGEQY,-,TRBV5-4
ASSLSQDLRRLEAF,-,TRBV19
ASSQDSGREATGELF,TRBD2,TRBV4-1
ASSLGQGKQETQY,TRBD1,TRBV5-1
ASSSGQGYGYT,TRBD1,TRBV7-2
ASSQELAAIIQNEQF,-,TRBV4-3
ASSQDRLAGGTDTQY,TRBD2,TRBV4-3
ASSDHLSGSYEQY,TRBD2,TRBV10-1
SDVAGDNEQF,TRBD2,TRBV29-1
ASSRTQGAGETQY,TRBD1,TRBV5-1
ASSQGAYGYT,TRBD1,TRBV6-5
ASSLFLTSESTDTQY,TRBD2,TRBV27